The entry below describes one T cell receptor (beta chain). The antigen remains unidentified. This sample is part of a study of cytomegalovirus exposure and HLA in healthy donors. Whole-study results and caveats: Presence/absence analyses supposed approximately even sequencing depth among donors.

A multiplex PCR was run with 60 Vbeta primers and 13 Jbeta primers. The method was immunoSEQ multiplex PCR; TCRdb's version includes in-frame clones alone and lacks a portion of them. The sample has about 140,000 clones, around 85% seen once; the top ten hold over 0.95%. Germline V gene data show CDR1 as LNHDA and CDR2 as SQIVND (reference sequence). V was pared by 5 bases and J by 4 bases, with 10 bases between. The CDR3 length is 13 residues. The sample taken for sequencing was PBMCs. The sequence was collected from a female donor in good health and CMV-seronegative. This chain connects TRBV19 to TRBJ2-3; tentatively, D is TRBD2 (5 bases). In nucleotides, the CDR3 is TGTGCCAGTAGTCGGGGATTGGCAGATACGCAGTATTTT. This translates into CASSRGLADTQYF.